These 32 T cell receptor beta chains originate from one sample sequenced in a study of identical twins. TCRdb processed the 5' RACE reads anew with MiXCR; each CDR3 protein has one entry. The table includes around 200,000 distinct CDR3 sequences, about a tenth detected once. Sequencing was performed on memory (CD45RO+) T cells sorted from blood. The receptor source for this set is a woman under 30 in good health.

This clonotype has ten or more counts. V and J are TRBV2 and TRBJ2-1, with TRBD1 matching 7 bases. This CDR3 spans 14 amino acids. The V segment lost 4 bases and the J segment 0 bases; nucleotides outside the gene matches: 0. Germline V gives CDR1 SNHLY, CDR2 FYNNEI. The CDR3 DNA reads TGTGCCAGCAGTGGGGACAGCTCCTACAATGAGCAGTTCTTC. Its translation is CASSGDSSYNEQFF.

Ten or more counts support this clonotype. CDR3 coding DNA: TGTGCCAGCAGTTTAGACCCTCTTTCCTATGGCTACACCTTC. Its protein product is CASSLDPLSYGYTF. The chain employs TRBV12-3 or TRBV12-4 and TRBJ1-2; D is uncertain. The CDR3 contains 14 residues. The V gene lost 1 base and the J gene lost 4 bases, with 10 bases spanning the gap.

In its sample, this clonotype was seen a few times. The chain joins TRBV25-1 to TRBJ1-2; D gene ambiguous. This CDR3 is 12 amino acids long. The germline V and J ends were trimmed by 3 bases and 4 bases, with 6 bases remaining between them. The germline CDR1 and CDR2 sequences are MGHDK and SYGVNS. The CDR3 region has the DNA TGTGCCAGCAGTGACAGCTCCTATGGCTACACCTTC. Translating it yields CASSDSSYGYTF.

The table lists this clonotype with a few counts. The CDR3: CASSLMIPFGAGWVETQYF. CDR3 in DNA: TGTGCCAGCAGCTTAATGATCCCTTTCGGGGCGGGATGGGTGGAGACCCAGTACTTC. The V gene is TRBV11-2, the J gene TRBJ2-5; the D gene is possibly TRBD2 (6 bases). This CDR3 spans 19 amino acids. The V end lost 2 bases, the J end lost 5 bases, and 27 bases lay between the germline ends. Germline lookup yields CDR1 SGHAT and CDR2 FQNNGV.

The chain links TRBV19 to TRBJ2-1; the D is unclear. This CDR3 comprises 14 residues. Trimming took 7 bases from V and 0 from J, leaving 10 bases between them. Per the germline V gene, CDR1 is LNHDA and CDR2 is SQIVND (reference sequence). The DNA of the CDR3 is TGTGCCAGTAATAAGGAGAGCTCCTACAATGAGCAGTTCTTC. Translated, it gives CASNKESSYNEQFF.

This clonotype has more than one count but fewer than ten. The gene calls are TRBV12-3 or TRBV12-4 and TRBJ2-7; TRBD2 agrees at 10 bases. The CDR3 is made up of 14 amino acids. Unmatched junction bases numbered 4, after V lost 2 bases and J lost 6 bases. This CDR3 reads CASSLLAGAGEQYF. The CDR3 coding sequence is TGTGCCAGCAGTTTACTAGCGGGAGCCGGCGAGCAGTACTTC.

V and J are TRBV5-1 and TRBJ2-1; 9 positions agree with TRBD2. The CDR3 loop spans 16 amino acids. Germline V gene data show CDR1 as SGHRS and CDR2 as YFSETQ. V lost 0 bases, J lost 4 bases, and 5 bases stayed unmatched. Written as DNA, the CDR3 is TGCGCCAGCAGCTTGGGGGCTAGCGGGACATACAATGAGCAGTTCTTC. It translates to CASSLGASGTYNEQFF.

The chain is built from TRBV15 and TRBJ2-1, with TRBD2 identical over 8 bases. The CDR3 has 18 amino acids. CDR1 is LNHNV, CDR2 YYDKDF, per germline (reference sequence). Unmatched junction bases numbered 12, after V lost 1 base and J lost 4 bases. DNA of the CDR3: TGTGCCACCAGCAGAGCCCTTGGGGGGAGCGGGAGTTACAATGAGCAGTTCTTC. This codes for CATSRALGGSGSYNEQFF. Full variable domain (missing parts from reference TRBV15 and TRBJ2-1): DAMVIQNPRYQVTQFGKPVTLSCSQTLNHNVMYWYQQKSSQAPKLLFHYYDKDFNNEADTPDNFQSRRPNTSFCFLDIRSPGLGDTAMYLCATSRALGGSGSYNEQFFGPGTRLTVL.

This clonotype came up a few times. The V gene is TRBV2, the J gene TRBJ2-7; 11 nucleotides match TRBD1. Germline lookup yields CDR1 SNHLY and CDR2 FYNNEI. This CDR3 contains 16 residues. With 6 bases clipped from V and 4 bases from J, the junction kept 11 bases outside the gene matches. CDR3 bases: TGTGCCAGCAGGGGGGATGGACAGGGGGCGCATTACGAGCAGTACTTC. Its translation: CASRGDGQGAHYEQYF.

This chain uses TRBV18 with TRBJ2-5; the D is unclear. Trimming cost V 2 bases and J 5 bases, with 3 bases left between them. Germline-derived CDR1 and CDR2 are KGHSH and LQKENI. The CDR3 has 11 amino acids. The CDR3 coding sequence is TGTGCCAGCTCACCAATGGAGACCCAGTACTTC. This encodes CASSPMETQYF.

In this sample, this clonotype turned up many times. CDR3 protein: CASSGGAKNIQYF. The CDR3 coding sequence is TGTGCCAGCAGCGGGGGCGCCAAAAACATTCAGTACTTC. The chain combines TRBV3-1 with TRBJ2-4; tentative D call: TRBD1 (6 bases). This CDR3 spans 13 amino acids. Trimming cost V 5 bases and J 1 base, with 6 bases left between them. Germline V gene sequence: CDR1 LGHDT, CDR2 YNNKEL (reference sequence).

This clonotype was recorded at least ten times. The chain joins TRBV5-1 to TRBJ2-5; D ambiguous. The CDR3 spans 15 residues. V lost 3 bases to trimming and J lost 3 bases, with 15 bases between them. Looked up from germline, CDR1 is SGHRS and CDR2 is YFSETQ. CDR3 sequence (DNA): TGCGCCAGCAGCTACGGCAATCCTCGTGAAGAGACCCAGTACTTC. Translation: CASSYGNPREETQYF.

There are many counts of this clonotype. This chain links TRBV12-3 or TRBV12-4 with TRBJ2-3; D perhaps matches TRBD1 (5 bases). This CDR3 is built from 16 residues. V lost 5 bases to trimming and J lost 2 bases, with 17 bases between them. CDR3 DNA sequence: TGTGCCAGCAGTGGGGTGGGTAGTGGACACACAGATACGCAGTATTTT. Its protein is CASSGVGSGHTDTQYF.

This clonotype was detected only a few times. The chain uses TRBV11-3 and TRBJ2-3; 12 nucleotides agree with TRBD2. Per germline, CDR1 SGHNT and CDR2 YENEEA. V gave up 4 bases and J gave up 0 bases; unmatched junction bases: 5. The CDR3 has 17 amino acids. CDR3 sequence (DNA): TGTGCCAGCAGCTCCTCGGGGACTAGCGGGAGCACAGATACGCAGTATTTT. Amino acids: CASSSSGTSGSTDTQYF.

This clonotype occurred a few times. DNA for the CDR3: TGCAGTGCTACCCCCCCCCCGGGCGGGGGGGCCTCCTACGAGCAGTACTTC. This gives the protein CSATPPPGGGASYEQYF. V usage is TRBV20-1 and J usage is TRBJ2-7; 9 positions match TRBD2. The germline V gene has CDR1 DFQATT and CDR2 SNEGSKA (reference sequence). J lost 0 bases, V lost 4 bases, and 13 bases had no gene match. This CDR3 is built from 17 residues.

The chain's CDR3 is CASGLVHLSLYTYEQYF. The CDR3 DNA follows: TGTGCTAGTGGTTTGGTCCACCTGTCCCTGTATACCTACGAGCAGTACTTC. This chain uses TRBV12-5 with TRBJ2-7; no clear D gene. Germline V gene sequence: CDR1 LGHNT, CDR2 FRNRAP. V was shortened by 0 bases and J by 2 bases, with 17 bases between the two germline ends. This CDR3 comprises 17 residues.

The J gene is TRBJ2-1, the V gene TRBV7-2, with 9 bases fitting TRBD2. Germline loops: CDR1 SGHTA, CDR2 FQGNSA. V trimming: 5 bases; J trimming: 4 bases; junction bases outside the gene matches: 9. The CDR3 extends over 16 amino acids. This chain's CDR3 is CASSASGETSYNEQFF. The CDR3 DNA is TGTGCCAGCAGCGCTAGCGGGGAAACCTCTTACAATGAGCAGTTCTTC.

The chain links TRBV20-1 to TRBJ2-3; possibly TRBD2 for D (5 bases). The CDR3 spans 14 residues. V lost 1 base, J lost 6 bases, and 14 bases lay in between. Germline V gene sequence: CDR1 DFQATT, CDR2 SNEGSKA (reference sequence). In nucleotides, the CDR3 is TGCAGTGCTAGAGCGGGATCCCATGGGGATACGCAGTATTTT. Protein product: CSARAGSHGDTQYF.

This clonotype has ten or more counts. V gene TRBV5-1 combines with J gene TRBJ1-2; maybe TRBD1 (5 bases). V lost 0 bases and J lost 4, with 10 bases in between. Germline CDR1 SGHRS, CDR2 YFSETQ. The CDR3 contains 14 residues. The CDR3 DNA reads TGCGCCAGCAGCTTGGAGGGGACCCCCTATGGCTACACCTTC. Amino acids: CASSLEGTPYGYTF.

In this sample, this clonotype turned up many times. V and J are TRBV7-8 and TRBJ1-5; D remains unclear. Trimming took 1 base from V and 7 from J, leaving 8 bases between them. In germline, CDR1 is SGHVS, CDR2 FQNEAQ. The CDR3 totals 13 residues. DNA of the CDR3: TGTGCCAGCAGCTTAGGCCAGAAACAGCCCCAGCATTTT. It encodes CASSLGQKQPQHF.

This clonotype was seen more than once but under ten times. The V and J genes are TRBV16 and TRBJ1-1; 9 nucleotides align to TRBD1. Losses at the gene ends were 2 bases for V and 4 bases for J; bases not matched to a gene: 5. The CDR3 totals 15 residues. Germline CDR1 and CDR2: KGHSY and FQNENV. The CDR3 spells CASSQDRGMGTEAFF. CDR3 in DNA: TGTGCCAGCAGCCAAGACAGGGGGATGGGCACTGAAGCTTTCTTT.

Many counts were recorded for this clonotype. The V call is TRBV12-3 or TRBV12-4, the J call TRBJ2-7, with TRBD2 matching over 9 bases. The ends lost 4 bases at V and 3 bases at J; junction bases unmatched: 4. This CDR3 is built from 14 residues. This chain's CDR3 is CASSYAGGLYEQYF. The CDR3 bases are TGTGCCAGCAGTTACGCGGGAGGGCTCTACGAGCAGTACTTC.

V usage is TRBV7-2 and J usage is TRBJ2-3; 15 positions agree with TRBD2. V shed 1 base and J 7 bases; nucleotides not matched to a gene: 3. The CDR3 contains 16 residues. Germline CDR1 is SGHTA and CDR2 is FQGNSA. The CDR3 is CASSLGTSGGAYTQYF. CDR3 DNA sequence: TGTGCCAGCAGCTTAGGGACTAGCGGGGGGGCCTATACGCAGTATTTT.

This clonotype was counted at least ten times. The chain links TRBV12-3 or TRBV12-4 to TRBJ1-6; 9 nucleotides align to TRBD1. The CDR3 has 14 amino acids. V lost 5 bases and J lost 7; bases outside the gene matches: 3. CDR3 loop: CASSHRGQNSPLHF. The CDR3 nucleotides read TGTGCCAGCAGTCACAGGGGGCAGAATTCACCCCTCCACTTT.

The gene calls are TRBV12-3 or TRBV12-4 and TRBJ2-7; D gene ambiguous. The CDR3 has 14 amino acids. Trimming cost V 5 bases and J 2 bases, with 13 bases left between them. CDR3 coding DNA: TGTGCCAGCAGTCTGGGTCGATTCCCCTACGAGCAGTACTTC. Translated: CASSLGRFPYEQYF.

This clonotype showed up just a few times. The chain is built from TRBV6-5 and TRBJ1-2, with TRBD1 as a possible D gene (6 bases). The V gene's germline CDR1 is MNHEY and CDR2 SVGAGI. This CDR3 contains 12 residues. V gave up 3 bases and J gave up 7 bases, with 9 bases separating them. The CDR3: CASSYARGGYTF. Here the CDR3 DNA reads TGTGCCAGCAGTTATGCCAGGGGTGGCTACACCTTC.

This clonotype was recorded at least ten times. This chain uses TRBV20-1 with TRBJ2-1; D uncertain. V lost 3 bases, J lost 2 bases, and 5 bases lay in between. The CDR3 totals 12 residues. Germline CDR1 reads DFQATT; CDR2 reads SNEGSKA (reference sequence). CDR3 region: CSASAPYNEQFF. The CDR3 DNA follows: TGCAGTGCTAGCGCGCCCTACAATGAGCAGTTCTTC.

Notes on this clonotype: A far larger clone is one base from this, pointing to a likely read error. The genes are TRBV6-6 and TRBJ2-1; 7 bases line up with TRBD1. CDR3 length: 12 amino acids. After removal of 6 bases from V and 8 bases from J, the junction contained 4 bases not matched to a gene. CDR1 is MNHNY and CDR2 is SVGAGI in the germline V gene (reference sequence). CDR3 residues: CASSIQGYEQFF. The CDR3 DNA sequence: TGTGCCAGCAGCATACAGGGGTATGAGCAGTTCTTC.

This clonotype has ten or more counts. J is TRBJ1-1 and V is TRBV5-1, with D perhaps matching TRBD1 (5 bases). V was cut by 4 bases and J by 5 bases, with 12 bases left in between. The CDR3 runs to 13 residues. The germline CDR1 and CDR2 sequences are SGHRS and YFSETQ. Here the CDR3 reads CASSTAEGTEAFF. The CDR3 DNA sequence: TGCGCCAGCAGCACCGCCGAGGGGACTGAAGCTTTCTTT.

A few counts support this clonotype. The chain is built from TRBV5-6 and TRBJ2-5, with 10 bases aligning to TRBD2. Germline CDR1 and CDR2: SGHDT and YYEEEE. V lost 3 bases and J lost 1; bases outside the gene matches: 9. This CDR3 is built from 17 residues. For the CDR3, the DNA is TGTGCCAGCAGCTCCCCGGGACTAGCGACCGCCCAAGAGACCCAGTACTTC. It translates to CASSSPGLATAQETQYF. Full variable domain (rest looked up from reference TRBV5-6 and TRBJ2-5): DAGVTQSPTHLIKTRGQQVTLRCSPKSGHDTVSWYQQALGQGPQFIFQYYEEEERQRGNFPDRFSGHQFPNYSSELNVNALLLGDSALYLCASSSPGLATAQETQYFGPGTRLLVL.

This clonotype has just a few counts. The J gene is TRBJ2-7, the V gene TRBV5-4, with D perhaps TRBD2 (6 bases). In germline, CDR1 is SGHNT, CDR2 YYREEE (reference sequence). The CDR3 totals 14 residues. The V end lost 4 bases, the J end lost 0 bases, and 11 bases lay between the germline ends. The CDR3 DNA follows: TGTGCCAGCAGCACCCGGGACTCCTCCTACGAGCAGTACTTC. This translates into CASSTRDSSYEQYF. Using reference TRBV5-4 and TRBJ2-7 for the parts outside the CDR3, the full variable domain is ETGVTQSPTHLIKTRGQQVTLRCSSQSGHNTVSWYQQALGQGPQFIFQYYREEENGRGNFPPRFSGLQFPNYSSELNVNALELDDSALYLCASSTRDSSYEQYFGPGTRLTVT.

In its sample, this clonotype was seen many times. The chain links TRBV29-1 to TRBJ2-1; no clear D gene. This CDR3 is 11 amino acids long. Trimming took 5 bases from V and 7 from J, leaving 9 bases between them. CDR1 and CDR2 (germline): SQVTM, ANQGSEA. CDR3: CSVWAKNEQFF. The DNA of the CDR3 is TGCAGCGTTTGGGCAAAGAATGAGCAGTTCTTC.